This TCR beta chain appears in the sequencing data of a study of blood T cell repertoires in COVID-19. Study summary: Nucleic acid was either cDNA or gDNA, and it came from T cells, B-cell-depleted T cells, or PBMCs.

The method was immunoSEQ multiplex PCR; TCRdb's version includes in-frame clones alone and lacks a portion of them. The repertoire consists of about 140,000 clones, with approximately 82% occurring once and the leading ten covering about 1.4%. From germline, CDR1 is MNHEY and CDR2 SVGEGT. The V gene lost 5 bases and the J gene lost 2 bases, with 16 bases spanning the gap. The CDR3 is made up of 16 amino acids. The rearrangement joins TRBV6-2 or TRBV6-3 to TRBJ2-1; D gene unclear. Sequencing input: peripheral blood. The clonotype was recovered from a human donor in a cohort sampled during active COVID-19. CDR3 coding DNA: TGTGCCAGCAGTCCGGAACCGAGACAACCCTACAATGAGCAGTTCTTC. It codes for CASSPEPRQPYNEQFF.